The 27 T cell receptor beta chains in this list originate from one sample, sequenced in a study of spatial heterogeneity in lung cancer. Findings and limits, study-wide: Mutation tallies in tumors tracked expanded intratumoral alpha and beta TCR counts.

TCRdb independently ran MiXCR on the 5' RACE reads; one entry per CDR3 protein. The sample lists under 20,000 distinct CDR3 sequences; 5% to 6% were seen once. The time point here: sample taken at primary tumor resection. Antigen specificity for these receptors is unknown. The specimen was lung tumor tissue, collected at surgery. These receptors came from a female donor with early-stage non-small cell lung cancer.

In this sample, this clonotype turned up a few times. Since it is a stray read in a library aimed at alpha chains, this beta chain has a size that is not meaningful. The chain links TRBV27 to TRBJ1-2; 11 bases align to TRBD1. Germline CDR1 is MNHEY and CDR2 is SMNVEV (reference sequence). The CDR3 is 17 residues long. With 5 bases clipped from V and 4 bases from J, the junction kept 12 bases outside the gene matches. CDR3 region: CASSGVLGTGGSYGYTF. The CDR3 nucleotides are TGTGCCAGCAGTGGAGTACTAGGGACAGGGGGTTCCTATGGCTACACCTTC.

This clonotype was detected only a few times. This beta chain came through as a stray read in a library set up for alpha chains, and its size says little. CDR3 sequence (DNA): TGTGCCAGCAGTTTTAGACAGGACCAAGAGACCCAGTACTTC. Its translation is CASSFRQDQETQYF. V is TRBV28 and J is TRBJ2-5; D may be TRBD1 (6 bases). Germline CDR1 and CDR2: MDHEN and SYDVKM. The V and J ends lost 3 bases and 0 bases respectively, with 8 bases between them. This CDR3 has 14 residues.

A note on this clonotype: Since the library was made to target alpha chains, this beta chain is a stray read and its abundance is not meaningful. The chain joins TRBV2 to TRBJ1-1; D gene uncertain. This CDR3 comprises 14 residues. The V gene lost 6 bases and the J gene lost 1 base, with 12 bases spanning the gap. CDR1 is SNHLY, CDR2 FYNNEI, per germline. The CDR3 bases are TGTGCCAGCAGATTTGGACCGCAGAACACTGAAGCTTTCTTT. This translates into CASRFGPQNTEAFF.

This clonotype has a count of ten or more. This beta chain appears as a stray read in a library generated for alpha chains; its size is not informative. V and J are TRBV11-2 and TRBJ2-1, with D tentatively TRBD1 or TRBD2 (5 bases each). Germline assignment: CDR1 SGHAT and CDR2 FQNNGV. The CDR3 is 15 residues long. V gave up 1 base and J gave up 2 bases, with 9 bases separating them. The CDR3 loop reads CASSLVVGPYNEQFF. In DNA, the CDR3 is TGTGCCAGCAGCTTAGTAGTGGGACCCTACAATGAGCAGTTCTTC.

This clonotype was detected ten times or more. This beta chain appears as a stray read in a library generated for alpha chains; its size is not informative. CDR3 in DNA: TGCGCCAGCAGCTTGGCAGGGGACGGGGAGACCCAGTACTTC. Its translation: CASSLAGDGETQYF. V and J are TRBV5-1 and TRBJ2-5; TRBD1 might be the D (6 bases). The CDR3 runs 14 residues. V was shortened by 0 bases and J by 5 bases, with 11 bases between the two germline ends. The germline V gene has CDR1 SGHRS and CDR2 YFSETQ.

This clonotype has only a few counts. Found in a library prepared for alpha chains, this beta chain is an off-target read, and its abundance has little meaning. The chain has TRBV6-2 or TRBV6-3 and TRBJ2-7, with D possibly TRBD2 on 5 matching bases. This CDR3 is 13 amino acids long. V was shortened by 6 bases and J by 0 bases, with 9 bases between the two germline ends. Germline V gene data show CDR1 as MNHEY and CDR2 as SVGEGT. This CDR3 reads CASSPSGSYEQYF. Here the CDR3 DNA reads TGTGCCAGCAGCCCCAGCGGCTCCTACGAGCAGTACTTC.

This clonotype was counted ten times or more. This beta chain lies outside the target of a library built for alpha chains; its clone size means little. The CDR3 loop is CASSSLTGGGPQHF. DNA for the CDR3: TGTGCCAGCAGCTCACTCACAGGGGGCGGGCCCCAGCATTTT. This rearrangement joins TRBV5-6 to TRBJ1-5, with TRBD1 matching over 9 bases. Germline V gene sequence: CDR1 SGHDT, CDR2 YYEEEE. The CDR3 runs to 14 residues. V was clipped by 3 bases and J by 9 bases; unmatched bases: 7.

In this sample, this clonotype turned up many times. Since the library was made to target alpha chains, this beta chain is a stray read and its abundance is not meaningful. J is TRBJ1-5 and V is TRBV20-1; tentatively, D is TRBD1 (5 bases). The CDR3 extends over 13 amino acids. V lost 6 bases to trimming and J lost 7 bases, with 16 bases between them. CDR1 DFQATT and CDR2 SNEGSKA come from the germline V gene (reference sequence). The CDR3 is CSAPIPGEQPQHF. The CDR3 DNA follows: TGCAGTGCCCCTATCCCGGGGGAGCAGCCCCAGCATTTT.

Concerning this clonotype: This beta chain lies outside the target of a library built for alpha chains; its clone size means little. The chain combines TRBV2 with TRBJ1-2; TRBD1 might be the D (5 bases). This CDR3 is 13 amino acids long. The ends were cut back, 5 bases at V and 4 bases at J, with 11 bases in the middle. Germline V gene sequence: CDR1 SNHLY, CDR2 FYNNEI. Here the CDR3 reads CASSPDSLYGYTF. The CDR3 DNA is TGTGCCAGCAGTCCCGACAGCCTCTATGGCTACACCTTC.

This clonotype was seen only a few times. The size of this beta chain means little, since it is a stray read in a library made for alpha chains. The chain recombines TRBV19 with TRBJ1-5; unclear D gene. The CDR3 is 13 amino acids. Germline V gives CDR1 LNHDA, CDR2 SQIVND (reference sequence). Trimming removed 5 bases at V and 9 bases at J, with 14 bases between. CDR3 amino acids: CASSPTDRGPQHF. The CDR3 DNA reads TGTGCCAGTAGTCCAACCGACCGCGGGCCCCAGCATTTT. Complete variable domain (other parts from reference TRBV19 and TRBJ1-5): DGGITQSPKYLFRKEGQNVTLSCEQNLNHDAMYWYRQDPGQGLRLIYYSQIVNDFQKGDIAEGYSVSREKKESFPLTVTSAQKNPTAFYLCASSPTDRGPQHFGDGTRLSIL.

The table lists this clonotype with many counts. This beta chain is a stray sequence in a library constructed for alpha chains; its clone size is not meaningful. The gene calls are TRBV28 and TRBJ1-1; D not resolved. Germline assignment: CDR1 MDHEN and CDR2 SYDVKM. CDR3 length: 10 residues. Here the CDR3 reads CGSKPTEAFF. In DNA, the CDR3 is TGTGGGTCCAAACCCACTGAAGCTTTCTTT.

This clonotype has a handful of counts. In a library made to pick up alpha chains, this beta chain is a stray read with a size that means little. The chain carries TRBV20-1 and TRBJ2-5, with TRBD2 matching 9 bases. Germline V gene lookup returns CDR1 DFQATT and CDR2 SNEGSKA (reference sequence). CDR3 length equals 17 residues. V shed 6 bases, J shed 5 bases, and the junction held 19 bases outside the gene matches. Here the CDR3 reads CSAQLFGLAPKGETQYF. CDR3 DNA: TGCAGTGCCCAACTCTTCGGACTAGCGCCAAAAGGGGAGACCCAGTACTTC.

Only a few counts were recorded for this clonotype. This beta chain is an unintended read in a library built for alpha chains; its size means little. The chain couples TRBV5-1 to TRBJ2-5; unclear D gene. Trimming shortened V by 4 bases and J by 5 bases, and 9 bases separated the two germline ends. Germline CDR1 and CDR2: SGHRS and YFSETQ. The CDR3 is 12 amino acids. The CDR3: CASSLELETQYF. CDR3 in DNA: TGCGCCAGCAGCCTGGAGTTGGAGACCCAGTACTTC. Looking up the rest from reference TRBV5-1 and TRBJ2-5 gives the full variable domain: KAGVTQTPRYLIKTRGQQVTLSCSPISGHRSVSWYQQTPGQGLQFLFEYFSETQRNKGNFPGRFSGRQFSNSRSEMNVSTLELGDSALYLCASSLELETQYFGPGTRLLVL.

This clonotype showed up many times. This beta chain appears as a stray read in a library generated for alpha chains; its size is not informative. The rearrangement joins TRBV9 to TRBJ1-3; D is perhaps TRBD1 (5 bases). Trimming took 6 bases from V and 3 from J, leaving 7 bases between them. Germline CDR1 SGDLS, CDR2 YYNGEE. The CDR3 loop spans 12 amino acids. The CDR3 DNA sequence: TGTGCCAGCATGGGGGATGGAAACACCATATATTTT. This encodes CASMGDGNTIYF.

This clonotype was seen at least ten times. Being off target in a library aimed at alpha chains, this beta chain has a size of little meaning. The CDR3 DNA sequence: TGTGCCACCACTTCCAGCGGGAGGGCCAATGAGCAGTTCTTC. Its translation is CATTSSGRANEQFF. This sequence joins TRBV24-1 and TRBJ2-1, with 10 nucleotides matching TRBD2. J lost 6 bases, V lost 8 bases, and 6 bases had no gene match. The CDR3 spans 14 residues. Germline assignment: CDR1 KGHDR and CDR2 SFDVKD.

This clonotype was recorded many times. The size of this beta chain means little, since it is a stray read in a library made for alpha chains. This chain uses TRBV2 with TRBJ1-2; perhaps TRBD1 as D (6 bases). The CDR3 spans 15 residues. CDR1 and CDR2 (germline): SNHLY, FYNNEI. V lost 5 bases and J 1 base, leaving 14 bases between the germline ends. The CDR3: CASSREGGLNYGYTF. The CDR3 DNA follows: TGTGCCAGCAGTAGAGAGGGGGGACTTAACTATGGCTACACCTTC.

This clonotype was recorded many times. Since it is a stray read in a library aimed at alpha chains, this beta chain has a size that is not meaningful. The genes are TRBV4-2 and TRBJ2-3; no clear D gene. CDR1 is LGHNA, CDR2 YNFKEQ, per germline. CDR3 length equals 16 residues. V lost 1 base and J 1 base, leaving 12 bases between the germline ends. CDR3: CASSQGVLGGTDTQYF. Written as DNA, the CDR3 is TGTGCCAGCAGCCAAGGCGTACTTGGGGGCACAGATACGCAGTATTTT.

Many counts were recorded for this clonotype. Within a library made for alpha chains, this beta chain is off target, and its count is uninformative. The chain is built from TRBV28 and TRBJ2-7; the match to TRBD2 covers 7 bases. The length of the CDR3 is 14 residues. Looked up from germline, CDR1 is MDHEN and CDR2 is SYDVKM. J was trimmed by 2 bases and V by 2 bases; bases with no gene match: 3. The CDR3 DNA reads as TGTGCCAGCAGTTTAGCGAGCGGGGCCTACGAGCAGTACTTC. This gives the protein CASSLASGAYEQYF.

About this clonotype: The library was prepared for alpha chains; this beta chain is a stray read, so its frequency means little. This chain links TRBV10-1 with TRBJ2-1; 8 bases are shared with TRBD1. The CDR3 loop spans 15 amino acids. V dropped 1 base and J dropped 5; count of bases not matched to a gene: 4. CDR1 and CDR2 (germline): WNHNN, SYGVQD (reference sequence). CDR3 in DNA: TGCGCCAGCAGTGAGTGGGGACAGGTGGACAATGAGCAGTTCTTC. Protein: CASSEWGQVDNEQFF.

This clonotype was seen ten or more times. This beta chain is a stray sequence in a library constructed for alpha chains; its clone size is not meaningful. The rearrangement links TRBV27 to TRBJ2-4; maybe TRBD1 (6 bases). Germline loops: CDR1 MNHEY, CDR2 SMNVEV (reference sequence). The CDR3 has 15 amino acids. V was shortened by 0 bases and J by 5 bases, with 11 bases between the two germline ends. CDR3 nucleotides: TGTGCCAGCAGTTTATCGAGGGACACCGAAAACATTCAGTACTTC. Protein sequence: CASSLSRDTENIQYF.

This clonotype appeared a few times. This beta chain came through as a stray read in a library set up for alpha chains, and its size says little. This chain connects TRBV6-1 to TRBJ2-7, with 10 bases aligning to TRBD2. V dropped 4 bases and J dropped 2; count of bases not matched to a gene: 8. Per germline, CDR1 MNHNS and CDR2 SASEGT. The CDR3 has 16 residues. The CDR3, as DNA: TGTGCCAGCAGTGGTTCTAGCGGGAGCCCTGCCTACGAGCAGTACTTC. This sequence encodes CASSGSSGSPAYEQYF.

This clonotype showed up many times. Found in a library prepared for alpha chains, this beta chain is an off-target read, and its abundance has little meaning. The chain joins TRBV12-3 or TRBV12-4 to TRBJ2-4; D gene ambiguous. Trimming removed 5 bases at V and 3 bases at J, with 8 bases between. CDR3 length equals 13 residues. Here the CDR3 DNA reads TGTGCCAGCAGTGGCCAGATCAAAAACATTCAGTACTTC. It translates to CASSGQIKNIQYF.

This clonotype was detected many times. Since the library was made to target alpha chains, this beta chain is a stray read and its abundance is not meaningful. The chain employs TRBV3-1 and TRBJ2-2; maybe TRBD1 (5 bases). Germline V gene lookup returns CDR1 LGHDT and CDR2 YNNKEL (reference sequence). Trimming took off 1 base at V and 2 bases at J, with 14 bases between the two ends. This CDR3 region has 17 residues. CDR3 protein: CASSQAGAGANTGELFF. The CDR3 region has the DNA TGTGCCAGCAGCCAAGCTGGGGCAGGAGCTAACACCGGGGAGCTGTTTTTT.

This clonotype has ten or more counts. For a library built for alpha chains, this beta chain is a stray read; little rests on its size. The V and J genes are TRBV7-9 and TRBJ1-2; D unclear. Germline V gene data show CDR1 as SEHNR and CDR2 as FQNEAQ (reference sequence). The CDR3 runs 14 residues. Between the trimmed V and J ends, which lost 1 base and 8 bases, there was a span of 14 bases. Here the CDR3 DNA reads TGTGCCAGCAGCTTAGAGGCAGGCGCTGGAGGCTACACCTTC. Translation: CASSLEAGAGGYTF.

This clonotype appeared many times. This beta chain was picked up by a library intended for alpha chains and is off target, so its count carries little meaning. For the CDR3, the DNA is TGCAGCGTTGAAGGAACGGGATCTAACTACAATGAGCAGTTCTTC. Amino acids: CSVEGTGSNYNEQFF. The chain carries TRBV29-1 and TRBJ2-1, with D perhaps TRBD2 (5 bases). Trimming removed 1 base from V and 3 bases from J, with 13 bases in between. The germline gives CDR1 SQVTM, CDR2 ANQGSEA. The CDR3 extends over 15 amino acids.

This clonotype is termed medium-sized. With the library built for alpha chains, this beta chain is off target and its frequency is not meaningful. The DNA of the CDR3 is TGCAGTGCTAGAGTGCCTAGCGGGGGAGGCGAGCAGTACTTC. This encodes CSARVPSGGGEQYF. The V gene is TRBV20-1, the J gene TRBJ2-7, with TRBD2 matching over 10 bases. CDR3 size: 14 residues. V dropped 1 base and J dropped 6; count of bases not matched to a gene: 6. Germline V lookup: CDR1 DFQATT, CDR2 SNEGSKA (reference sequence).

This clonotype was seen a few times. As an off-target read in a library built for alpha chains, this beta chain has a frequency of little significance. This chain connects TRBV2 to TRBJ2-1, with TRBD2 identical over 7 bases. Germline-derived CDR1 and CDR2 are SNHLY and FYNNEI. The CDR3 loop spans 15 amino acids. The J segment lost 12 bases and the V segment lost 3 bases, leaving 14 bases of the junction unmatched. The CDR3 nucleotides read TGTGCCAGCAGTGATCGTCTAGCGGCAGAAGAAGGGCAGTTCTTC. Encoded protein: CASSDRLAAEEGQFF. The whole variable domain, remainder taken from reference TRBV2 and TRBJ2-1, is EPEVTQTPSHQVTQMGQEVILRCVPISNHLYFYWYRQILGQKVEFLVSFYNNEISEKSEIFDDQFSVERPDGSNFTLKIRSTKLEDSAMYFCASSDRLAAEEGQFFGPGTRLTVL.